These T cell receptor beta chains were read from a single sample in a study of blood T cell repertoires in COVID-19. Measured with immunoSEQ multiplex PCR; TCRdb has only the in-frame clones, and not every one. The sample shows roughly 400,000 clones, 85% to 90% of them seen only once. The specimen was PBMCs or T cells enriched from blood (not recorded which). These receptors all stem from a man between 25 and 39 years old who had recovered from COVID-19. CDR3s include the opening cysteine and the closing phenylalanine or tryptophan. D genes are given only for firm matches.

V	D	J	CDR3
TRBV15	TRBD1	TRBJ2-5	CATSPRDRGQETQYF
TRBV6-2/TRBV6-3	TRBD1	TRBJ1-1	CASSPGQGFRNTEAFF
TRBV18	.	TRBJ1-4	CASSPGLGGEKLFF
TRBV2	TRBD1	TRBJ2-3	CASETDLGQGSQYF
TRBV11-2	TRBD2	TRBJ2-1	CASSLVASGAYNEQFF
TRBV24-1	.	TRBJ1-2	CATSEDYGYTF
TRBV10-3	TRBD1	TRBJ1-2	CAISESTGGYGYTF
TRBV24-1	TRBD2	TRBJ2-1	CATSDQGTSGSKKYNEQFF
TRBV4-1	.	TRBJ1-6	CASSIENSPLHF
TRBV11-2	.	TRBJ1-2	CASSPTRDFDYGYTF
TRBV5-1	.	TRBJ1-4	CASSLDRPEKLFF
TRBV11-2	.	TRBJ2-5	CASSIGQQETQYF
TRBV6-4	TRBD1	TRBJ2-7	CASSGPGTDAKRTYEQYF
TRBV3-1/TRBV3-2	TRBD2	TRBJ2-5	CASSQGLARETQYF
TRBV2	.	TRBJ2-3	CASSVHASANTQYF
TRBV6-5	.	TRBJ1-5	CASSYSPRQPQHF
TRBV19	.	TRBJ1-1	CASSTRQENTEAFF
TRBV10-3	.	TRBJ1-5	CATTDSNQPQHF
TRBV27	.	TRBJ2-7	CASSLSSDYSYEQYF
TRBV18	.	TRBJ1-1	CASSLGGLNTEAFF
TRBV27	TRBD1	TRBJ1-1	CASSLIRQGYDTEAFF
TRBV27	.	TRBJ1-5	CASSLVGQGIGGQPQHF
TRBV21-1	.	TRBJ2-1	CASSACGRENYNEQFF
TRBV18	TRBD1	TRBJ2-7	CASSLGQGIIYEQYF
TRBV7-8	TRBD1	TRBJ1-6	CASSGWTGRGSPLHF
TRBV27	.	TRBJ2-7	CASSLNGHSYEQYF
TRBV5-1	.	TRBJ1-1	CASSLAFTGQNTEAFF
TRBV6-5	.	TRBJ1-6	CASSYRGGESPLHF
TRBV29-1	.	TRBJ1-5	CSASRGPNQPQHF
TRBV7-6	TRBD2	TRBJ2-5	CASSRGGLAAVETQYF
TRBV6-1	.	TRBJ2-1	CASSERLARDSYNEQFF
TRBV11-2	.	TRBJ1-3	CASSHRAVSGNTIYF
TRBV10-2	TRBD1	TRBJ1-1	CASSEWTGGAEAFF
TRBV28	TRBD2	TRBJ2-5	CASRGTSGEETQYF
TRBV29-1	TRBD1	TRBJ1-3	CSVESVSGGNTIYF
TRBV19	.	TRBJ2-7	CASSINGVAYEQYF
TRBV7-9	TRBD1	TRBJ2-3	CASSFGTGGTDTQYF
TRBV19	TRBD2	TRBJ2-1	CASSKGGLAALGYNEQFF
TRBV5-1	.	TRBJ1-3	CASSSRGGYSGNTIYF
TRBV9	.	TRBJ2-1	CASSSGQSYNEQFF
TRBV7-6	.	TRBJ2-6	CASSQGRTYSGANVLTF
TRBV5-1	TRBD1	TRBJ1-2	CASSLQGASGTGSGYTF
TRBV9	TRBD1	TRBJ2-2	CASRAGQGAGGELFF